This T cell receptor beta chain was sequenced in a study of blood T cell repertoires in COVID-19. Overall study context: Samples taken during acute and convalescent COVID-19 were collected in the United States, Italy and Spain.

As handled by the study authors: It was from reference gene primer amplification that nucleated cell counts were estimated. TCRdb's copy holds only in-frame clones and misses some; the assay was immunoSEQ multiplex PCR. The V and J calls and clone size come from that table; D and trimming were worked out from the DNA. The profile shows about 300,000 clones, roughly 91% of them singletons. Looked up from germline, CDR1 is SGHTA and CDR2 is FQGNSA. CDR3 length: 15 amino acids. The ends lost 5 bases at V and 8 bases at J; junction bases unmatched: 11. Seattle's cohort entered during active infection and was followed longitudinally.

Material: peripheral blood. This TCR came from a woman in her 30s with COVID-19, enrolled during active disease. The V gene is TRBV7-2, the J gene TRBJ2-1, with 8 bases lining up with TRBD2. The CDR3: CASSLWSGGAHEQFF. In nucleotides, the CDR3 is TGTGCCAGCAGCCTCTGGTCCGGGGGGGCCCATGAGCAGTTCTTC.